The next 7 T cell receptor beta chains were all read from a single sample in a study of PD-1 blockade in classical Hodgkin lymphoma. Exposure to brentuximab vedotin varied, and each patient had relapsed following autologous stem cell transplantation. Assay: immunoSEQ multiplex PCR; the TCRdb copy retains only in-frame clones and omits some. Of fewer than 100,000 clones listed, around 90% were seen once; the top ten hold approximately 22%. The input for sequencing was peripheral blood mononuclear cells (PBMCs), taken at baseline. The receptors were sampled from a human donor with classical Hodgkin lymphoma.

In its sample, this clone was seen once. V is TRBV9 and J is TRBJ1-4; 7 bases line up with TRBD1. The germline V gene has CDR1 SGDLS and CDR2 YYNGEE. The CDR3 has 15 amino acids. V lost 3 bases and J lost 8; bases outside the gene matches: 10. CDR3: CASSGKDRKEEKLFF. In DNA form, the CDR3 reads TGTGCCAGCAGCGGGAAGGACAGGAAGGAGGAAAAACTGTTTTTT.

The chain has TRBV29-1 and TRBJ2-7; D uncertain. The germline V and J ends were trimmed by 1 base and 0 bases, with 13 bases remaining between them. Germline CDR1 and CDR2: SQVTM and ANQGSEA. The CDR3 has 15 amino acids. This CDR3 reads CSVEGLGQASYEQYF. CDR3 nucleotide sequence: TGCAGCGTTGAAGGGTTGGGCCAGGCCTCCTACGAGCAGTACTTC.

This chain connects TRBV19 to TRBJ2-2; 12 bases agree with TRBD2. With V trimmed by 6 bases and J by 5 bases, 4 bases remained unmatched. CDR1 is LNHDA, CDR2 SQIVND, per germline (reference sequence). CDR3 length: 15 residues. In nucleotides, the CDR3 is TGTGCCAGTAGGGCAGGGACTAGCGGGACCGGGGAGCTGTTTTTT. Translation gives CASRAGTSGTGELFF.

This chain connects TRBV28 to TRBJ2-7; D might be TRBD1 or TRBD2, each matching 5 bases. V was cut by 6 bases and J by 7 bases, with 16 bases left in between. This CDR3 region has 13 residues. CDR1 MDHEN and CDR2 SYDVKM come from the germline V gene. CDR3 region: CASSFGTSREQYF. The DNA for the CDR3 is TGTGCCAGCAGCTTCGGGACCTCGAGGGAGCAGTACTTC.

CDR3 amino acids: CASQDIFSTSPVSTQYF. The CDR3 region has the DNA TGTGCCAGCCAGGACATCTTCTCAACGAGTCCCGTTTCTACGCAGTATTTT. The chain is built from TRBV28 and TRBJ2-3, with D possibly being TRBD1 (5 bases). Germline V gene sequence: CDR1 MDHEN, CDR2 SYDVKM. Deletions cut 8 bases from V and 8 bases from J, with 29 bases between. The CDR3 contains 17 residues.

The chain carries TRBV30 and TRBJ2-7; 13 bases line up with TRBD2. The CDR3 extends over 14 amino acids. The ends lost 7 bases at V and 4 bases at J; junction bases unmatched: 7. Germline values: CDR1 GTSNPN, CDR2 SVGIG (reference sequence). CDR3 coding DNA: TGTGCCTCTTCACTAGCGGGAGGGTGGTACGAGCAGTACTTC. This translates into CASSLAGGWYEQYF.

CDR3: CASSEEGPPSYEQYF. CDR3 nucleotide sequence: TGTGCCAGCAGTGAAGAAGGGCCTCCCTCCTACGAGCAGTACTTC. This chain uses TRBV2 with TRBJ2-7; D not certain. The ends were cut back, 1 base at V and 0 bases at J, with 10 bases in the middle. CDR1 SNHLY and CDR2 FYNNEI come from the germline V gene. The CDR3 totals 15 residues.